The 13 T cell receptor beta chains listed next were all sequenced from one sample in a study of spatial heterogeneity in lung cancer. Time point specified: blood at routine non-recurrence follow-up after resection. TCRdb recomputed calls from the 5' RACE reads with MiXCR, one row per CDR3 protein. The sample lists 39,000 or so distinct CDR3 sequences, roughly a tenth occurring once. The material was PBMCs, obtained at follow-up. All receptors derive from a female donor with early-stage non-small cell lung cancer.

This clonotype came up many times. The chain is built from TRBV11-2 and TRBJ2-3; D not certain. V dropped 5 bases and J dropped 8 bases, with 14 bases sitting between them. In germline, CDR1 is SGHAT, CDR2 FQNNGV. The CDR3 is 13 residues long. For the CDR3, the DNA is TGTGCCAGCAGCCAAGAAAGGAGTGGTACGCAGTATTTT. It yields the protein CASSQERSGTQYF.

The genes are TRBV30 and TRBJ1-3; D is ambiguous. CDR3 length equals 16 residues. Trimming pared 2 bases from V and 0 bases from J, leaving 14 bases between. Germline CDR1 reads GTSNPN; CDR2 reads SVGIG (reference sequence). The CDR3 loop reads CAWSSGSWSSGNTIYF. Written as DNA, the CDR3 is TGTGCCTGGAGTTCGGGCTCCTGGAGCTCTGGAAACACCATATATTTT.

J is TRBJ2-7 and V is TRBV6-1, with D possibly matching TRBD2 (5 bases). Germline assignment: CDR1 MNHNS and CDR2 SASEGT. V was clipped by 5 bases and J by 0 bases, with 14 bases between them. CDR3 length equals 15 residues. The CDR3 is CASSPMDSFSYEQYF. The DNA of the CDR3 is TGTGCCAGCAGTCCGATGGACTCGTTCTCCTACGAGCAGTACTTC.

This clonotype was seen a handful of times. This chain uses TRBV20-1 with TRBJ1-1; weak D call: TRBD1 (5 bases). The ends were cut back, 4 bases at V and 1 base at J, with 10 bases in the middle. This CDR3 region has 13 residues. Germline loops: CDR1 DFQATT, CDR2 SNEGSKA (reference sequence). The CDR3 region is CSAKDTGNTEAFF. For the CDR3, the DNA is TGCAGTGCTAAAGATACAGGGAACACTGAAGCTTTCTTT.

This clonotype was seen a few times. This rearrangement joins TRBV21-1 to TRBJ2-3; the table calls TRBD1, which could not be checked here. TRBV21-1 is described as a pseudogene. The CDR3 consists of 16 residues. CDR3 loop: CASSTFTGDREDTQYF. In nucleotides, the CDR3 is TGTGCCAGCAGCACCTTCACCGGGGACAGGGAAGATACGCAGTATTTT.

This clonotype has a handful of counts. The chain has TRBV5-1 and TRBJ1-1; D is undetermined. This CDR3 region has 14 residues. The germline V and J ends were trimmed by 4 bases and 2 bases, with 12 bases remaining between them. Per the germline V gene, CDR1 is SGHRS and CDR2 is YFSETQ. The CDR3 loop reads CASSTVTVNTEAFF. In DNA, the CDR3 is TGCGCCAGCAGCACCGTGACTGTTAACACTGAAGCTTTCTTT.

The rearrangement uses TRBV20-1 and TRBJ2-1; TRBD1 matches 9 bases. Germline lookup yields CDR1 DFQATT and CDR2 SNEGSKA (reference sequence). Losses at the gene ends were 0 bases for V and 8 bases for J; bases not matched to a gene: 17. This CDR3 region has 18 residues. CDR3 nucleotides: TGCAGTGCTAGAGATCCCAGGGCCACAGGGGGCTCGGTGGATGAGCAGTTCTTC. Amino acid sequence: CSARDPRATGGSVDEQFF.

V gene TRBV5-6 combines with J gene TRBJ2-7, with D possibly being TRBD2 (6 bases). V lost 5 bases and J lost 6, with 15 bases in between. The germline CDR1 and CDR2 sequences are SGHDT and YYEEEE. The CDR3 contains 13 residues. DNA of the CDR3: TGTGCCAGCAGTCCCGGAGGGGCCCGCGAGCAGTACTTC. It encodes CASSPGGAREQYF. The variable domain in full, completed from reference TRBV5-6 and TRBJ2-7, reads DAGVTQSPTHLIKTRGQQVTLRCSPKSGHDTVSWYQQALGQGPQFIFQYYEEEERQRGNFPDRFSGHQFPNYSSELNVNALLLGDSALYLCASSPGGAREQYFGPGTRLTVT.

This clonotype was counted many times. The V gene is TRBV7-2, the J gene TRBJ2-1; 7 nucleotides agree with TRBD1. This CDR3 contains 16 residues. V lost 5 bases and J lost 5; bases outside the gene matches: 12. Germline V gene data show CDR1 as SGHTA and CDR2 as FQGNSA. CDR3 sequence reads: CASSEGGAGKHNEQFF. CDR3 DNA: TGTGCCAGCAGCGAAGGGGGCGCCGGAAAACACAATGAGCAGTTCTTC.

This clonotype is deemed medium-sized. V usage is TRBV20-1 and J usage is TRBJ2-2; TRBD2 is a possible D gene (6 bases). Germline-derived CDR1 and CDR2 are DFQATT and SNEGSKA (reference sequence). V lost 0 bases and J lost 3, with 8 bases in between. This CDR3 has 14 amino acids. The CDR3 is CSAREGGDTGELFF. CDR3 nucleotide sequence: TGCAGTGCTAGAGAGGGAGGCGACACCGGGGAGCTGTTTTTT.

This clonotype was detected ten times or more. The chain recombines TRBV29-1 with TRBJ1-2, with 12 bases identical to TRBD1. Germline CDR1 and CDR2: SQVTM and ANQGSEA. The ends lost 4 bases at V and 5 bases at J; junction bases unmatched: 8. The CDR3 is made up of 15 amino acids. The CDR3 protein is CSVAGQGAPRYGYTF. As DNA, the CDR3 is TGCAGCGTTGCGGGACAGGGGGCCCCTCGGTATGGCTACACCTTC.

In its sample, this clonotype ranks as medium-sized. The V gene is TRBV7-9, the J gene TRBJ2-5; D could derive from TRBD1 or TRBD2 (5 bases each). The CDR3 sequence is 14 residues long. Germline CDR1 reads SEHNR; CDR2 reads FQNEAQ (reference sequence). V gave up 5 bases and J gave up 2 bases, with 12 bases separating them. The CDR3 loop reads CASSHRDGQETQYF. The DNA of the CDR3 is TGTGCCAGCAGCCACCGGGACGGACAAGAGACCCAGTACTTC.

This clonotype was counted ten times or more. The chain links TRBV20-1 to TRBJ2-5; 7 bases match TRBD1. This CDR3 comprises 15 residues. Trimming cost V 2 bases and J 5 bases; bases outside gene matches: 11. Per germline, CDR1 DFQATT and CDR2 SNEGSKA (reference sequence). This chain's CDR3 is CSARSLQGYAETQYF. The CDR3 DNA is TGCAGTGCTAGATCATTACAGGGGTACGCCGAGACCCAGTACTTC.